These T cell receptor beta chains were read from a single sample in a study of identical twins. TCRdb called the 5' RACE reads again in MiXCR, with one record for every CDR3 protein. The table lists approximately 700,000 distinct CDR3 sequences, 18% of them singletons. The sample was also linked to a second study, of T cells expressing NK-cell markers.

The sequencing sample was made of PBMCs. These receptors originate from a woman in her late teens or twenties in good health. CDR3s include the opening cysteine and the closing phenylalanine or tryptophan. D genes are given only for firm matches. The size entry is marked missing in some rows and otherwise reads once, few, many or a size class.

NA	TRBV27	few	14	TRBJ2-1	CASSFPGAGYEQFF	TGTGCCAGCAGTTTCCCCGGGGCCGGGTATGAGCAGTTCTTC
NA	TRBV12-3/TRBV12-4	many	15	TRBJ1-5	CASSFGRMHGQPQHF	TGTGCCAGCAGTTTTGGACGGATGCACGGGCAGCCCCAGCATTTT
NA	TRBV29-1	NA	11	TRBJ2-5	CSVEAVKTQYF	TGCAGCGTTGAAGCGGTGAAGACCCAGTACTTC
TRBD1	TRBV12-3/TRBV12-4	few	14	TRBJ1-4	CASSLRDRFEKLFF	TGTGCCAGCAGTTTACGGGACAGGTTTGAAAAACTGTTTTTT
NA	TRBV12-3/TRBV12-4	NA	15	TRBJ1-1	CASSLVRGGNTEAFF	TGTGCCAGCAGTTTGGTACGAGGAGGGAACACTGAAGCTTTCTTT
NA	TRBV20-1	few	13	TRBJ2-7	CSASGGRGYEQYF	TGCAGTGCTAGTGGGGGCCGGGGCTACGAGCAGTACTTC
NA	TRBV12-3/TRBV12-4	NA	14	TRBJ2-7	CASSYSDTGYEQYF	TGTGCCAGCAGTTACAGCGATACGGGGTACGAGCAGTACTTC
TRBD1	TRBV14	few	13	TRBJ1-2	CASSGAGGYGYTF	TGTGCCAGCAGCGGGGCAGGGGGCTATGGCTACACCTTC
NA	TRBV18	NA	12	TRBJ2-1	CASSDRDNEQFF	TGTGCCAGCTCAGACCGGGACAATGAGCAGTTCTTC
NA	TRBV27	NA	15	TRBJ1-5	CASMRQGGYDQPQHF	TGTGCCAGCATGCGGCAGGGTGGTTATGATCAGCCCCAGCATTTT
TRBD2	TRBV27	NA	17	TRBJ2-5	CASSWSSGAPSQETQYF	TGTGCCAGCAGTTGGTCTAGCGGGGCCCCGTCCCAAGAGACCCAGTACTTC
TRBD2	TRBV20-1	NA	15	TRBJ2-2	CSAAIAGQNTGELFF	TGCAGTGCTGCGATAGCGGGACAGAACACCGGGGAGCTGTTTTTT
NA	TRBV10-3	few	12	TRBJ2-3	CAISENDRPGIF	TGTGCCATCAGTGAGAATGATCGTCCGGGGATTTTT